This paragraph covers one T cell receptor (beta chain) sequence. Its target is not known. The sample comes from a study of T cell responses to AZD1222 COVID-19 vaccine. Notes on the study in general: Spike-specific TCR breadth and depth grew following two AZD1222 doses. The reported proportion of spike-specific TCRs targeting unmutated variant regions was nearly half.

TCRdb's table, derived via immunoSEQ multiplex PCR, lists solely in-frame clones and lacks some. The table has more than 25,000 clones, around 90% seen once. The clonotype originates from an adult in good health. The sequences come from peripheral blood, collected on day 0 of AZD1222 vaccination.

CDR3 residues: CASSISRSGSYEQYF. The CDR3 region has the DNA TGTGCCAGTAGTATAAGTCGAAGCGGGAGTTACGAGCAGTACTTC. J is TRBJ2-7 and V is TRBV19, with 8 bases fitting TRBD2. The CDR3 has 15 amino acids. Germline-derived CDR1 and CDR2 are LNHDA and SQIVND (reference sequence). Trimming at V came to 2 bases and at J to 4 bases, leaving 7 bases not matched to a gene.